One and the same sample provided the 5 T cell receptor beta chains below, sequenced in a study of blood T cell repertoires in COVID-19. Here immunoSEQ multiplex PCR was the method, and the copy in TCRdb shows in-frame clones only, minus some. Of about 180,000 clones listed, roughly 88% are singletons. The sample was PBMCs or T cells enriched from blood (not recorded which). These receptors originate from a woman younger than 30 who had recovered from COVID-19.

The chain employs TRBV30 and TRBJ2-2; 8 nucleotides align to TRBD1. Unmatched junction bases numbered 8, after V lost 2 bases and J lost 6 bases. This CDR3 spans 15 amino acids. Germline V gives CDR1 GTSNPN, CDR2 SVGIG (reference sequence). Written as DNA, the CDR3 is TGTGCCTGGAGTTACTTGACAGGGGTTCCCGGGGAGCTGTTTTTT. Its translation: CAWSYLTGVPGELFF.

The chain couples TRBV29-1 to TRBJ2-3; D is ambiguous. CDR1 is SQVTM and CDR2 is ANQGSEA in the germline V gene. The CDR3 runs to 14 residues. Trimming removed 1 base from V and 4 bases from J, with 12 bases in between. The CDR3 DNA sequence: TGCAGCGTTGAAGGGTTCGGGTATGCAGATACGCAGTATTTT. This sequence encodes CSVEGFGYADTQYF.

This clone was seen a handful of times. The chain is built from TRBV18 and TRBJ1-5, with a possible D match to TRBD1 (6 bases). V lost 0 bases and J lost 5, with 14 bases in between. The CDR3 has 16 amino acids. CDR1 and CDR2 (germline): KGHSH, LQKENI. The CDR3 protein is CASSPPGGGEDQPQHF. Written as DNA, the CDR3 is TGTGCCAGCTCACCACCGGGAGGGGGAGAGGATCAGCCCCAGCATTTT.

V usage is TRBV6-5 and J usage is TRBJ2-7; 11 bases map to TRBD2. With V trimmed by 4 bases and J by 5 bases, 7 bases remained unmatched. CDR1 is MNHEY, CDR2 SVGAGI, per germline. CDR3 length: 15 residues. The CDR3 DNA is TGTGCCAGCAGTTCCAAGACTAGCGGGGTTGACGAGCAGTACTTC. Its translation: CASSSKTSGVDEQYF.

This rearrangement joins TRBV10-1 to TRBJ2-2, with 9 bases fitting TRBD2. Germline V gives CDR1 WNHNN, CDR2 SYGVQD (reference sequence). CDR3 length: 14 residues. V gave up 4 bases and J gave up 7 bases; unmatched junction bases: 4. The CDR3 DNA reads TGCGCCAGCAGTGCCAGCGGGGGGATCGGGGAGCTGTTTTTT. Its protein product is CASSASGGIGELFF.